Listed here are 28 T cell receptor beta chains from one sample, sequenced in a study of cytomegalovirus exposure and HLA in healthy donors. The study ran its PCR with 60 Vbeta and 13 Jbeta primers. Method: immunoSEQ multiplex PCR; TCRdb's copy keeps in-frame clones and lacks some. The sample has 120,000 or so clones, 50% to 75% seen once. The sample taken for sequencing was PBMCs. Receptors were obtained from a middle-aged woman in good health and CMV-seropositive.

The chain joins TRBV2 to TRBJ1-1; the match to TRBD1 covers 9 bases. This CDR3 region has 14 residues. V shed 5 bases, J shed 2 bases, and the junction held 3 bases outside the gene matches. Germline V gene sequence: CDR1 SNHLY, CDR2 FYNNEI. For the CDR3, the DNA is TGTGCCAGCAGTCAGGGACAGGGAAACACTGAAGCTTTCTTT. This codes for CASSQGQGNTEAFF.

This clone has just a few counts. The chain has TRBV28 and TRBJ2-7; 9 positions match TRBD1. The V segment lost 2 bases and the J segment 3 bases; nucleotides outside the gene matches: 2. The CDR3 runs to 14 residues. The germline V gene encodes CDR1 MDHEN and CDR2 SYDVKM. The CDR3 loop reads CASSLAGQGYEQYF. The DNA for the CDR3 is TGTGCCAGCAGTTTAGCGGGACAGGGCTACGAGCAGTACTTC.

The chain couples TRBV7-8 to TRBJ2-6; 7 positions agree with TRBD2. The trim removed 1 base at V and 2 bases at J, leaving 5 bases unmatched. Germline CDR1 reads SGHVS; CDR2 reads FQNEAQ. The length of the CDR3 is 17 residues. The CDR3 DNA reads TGTGCCAGCAGCTTAGGTGTCGGGAGGACTGGGGCCAACGTCCTGACTTTC. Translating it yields CASSLGVGRTGANVLTF.

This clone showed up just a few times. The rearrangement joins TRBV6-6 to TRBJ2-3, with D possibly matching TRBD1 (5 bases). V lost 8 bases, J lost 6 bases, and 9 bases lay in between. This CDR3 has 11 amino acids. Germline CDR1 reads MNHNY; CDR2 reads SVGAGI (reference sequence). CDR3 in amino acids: CASAKGDTQYF. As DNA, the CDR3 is TGTGCCAGCGCAAAGGGGGATACGCAGTATTTT.

The CDR3 sequence is CASSEDSPGGGGYTF. CDR3 nucleotides: TGTGCCAGCAGTGAGGACAGTCCAGGGGGCGGGGGCTACACCTTC. The chain uses TRBV2 and TRBJ1-2, with 8 bases that match TRBD1. The J segment lost 8 bases and the V segment lost 3 bases, leaving 11 bases of the junction unmatched. Germline CDR1 reads SNHLY; CDR2 reads FYNNEI. The CDR3 contains 15 residues.

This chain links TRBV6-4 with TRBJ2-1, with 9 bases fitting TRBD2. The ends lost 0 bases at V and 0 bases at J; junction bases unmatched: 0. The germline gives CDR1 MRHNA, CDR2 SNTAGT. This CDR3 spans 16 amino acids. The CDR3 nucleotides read TGTGCCAGCAGTGACTCTAGCGGGAGCTCCTACAATGAGCAGTTCTTC. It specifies CASSDSSGSSYNEQFF.

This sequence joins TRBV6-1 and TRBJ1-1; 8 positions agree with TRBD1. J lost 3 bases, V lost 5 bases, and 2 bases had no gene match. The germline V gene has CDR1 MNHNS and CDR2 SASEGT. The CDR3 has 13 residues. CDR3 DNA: TGTGCCAGCAGTCAGGACAGGGACACTGAAGCTTTCTTT. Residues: CASSQDRDTEAFF.

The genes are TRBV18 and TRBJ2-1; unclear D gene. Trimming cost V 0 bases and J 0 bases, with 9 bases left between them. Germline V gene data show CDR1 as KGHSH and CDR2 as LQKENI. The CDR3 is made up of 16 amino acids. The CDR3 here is CASSPPRRSSYNEQFF. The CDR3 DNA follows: TGTGCCAGCTCACCACCCCGCCGCAGCTCCTACAATGAGCAGTTCTTC.

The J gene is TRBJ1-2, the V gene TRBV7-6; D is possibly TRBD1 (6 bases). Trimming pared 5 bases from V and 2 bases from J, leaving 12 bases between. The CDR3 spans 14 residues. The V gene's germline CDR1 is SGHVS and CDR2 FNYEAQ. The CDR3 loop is CASSPTDRNYGYTF. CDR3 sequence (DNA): TGTGCCAGCAGCCCCACGGACAGAAACTATGGCTACACCTTC.

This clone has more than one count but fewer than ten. The CDR3 nucleotides are TGTGCCAGCAGTCCCAGCGGGAGTGAGCAGTACTTC. Encoded protein: CASSPSGSEQYF. The chain employs TRBV6-5 and TRBJ2-7; TRBD2 agrees at 8 bases. The CDR3 covers 12 residues. Germline V CDR1 and CDR2: MNHEY, SVGAGI. The J segment lost 7 bases and the V segment lost 5 bases, leaving 4 bases of the junction unmatched.

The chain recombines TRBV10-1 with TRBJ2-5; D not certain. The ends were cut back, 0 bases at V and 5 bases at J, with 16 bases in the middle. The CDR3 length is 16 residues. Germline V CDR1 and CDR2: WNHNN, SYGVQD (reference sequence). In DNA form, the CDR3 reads TGCGCCAGCAGTGAGTCTAATCGGAACCTCGGGGAGACCCAGTACTTC. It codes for CASSESNRNLGETQYF.

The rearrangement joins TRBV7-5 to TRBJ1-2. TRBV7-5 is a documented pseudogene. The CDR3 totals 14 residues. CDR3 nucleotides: TGTGCCAGAAGCCGAGGGGGGGGTGGCTATGGCTACACCTTC. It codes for CARSRGGGGYGYTF.

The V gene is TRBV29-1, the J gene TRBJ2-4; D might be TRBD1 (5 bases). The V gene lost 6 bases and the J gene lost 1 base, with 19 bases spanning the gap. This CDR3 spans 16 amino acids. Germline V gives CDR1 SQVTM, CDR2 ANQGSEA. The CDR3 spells CSVWARDGNAKNIQYF. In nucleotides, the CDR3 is TGCAGCGTGTGGGCCAGGGATGGTAATGCCAAAAACATTCAGTACTTC.

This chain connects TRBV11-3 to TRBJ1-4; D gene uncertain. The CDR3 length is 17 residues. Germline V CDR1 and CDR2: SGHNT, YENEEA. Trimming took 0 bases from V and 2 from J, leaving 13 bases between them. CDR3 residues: CASSLDSRRTTNEKLFF. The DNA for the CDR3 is TGTGCCAGCAGCTTAGATAGCAGGAGGACTACTAATGAAAAACTGTTTTTT.

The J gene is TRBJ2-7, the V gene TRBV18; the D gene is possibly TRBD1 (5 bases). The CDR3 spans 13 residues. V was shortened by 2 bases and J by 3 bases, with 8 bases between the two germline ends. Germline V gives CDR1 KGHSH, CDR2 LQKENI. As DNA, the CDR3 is TGTGCCAGCTCACCAAGGGGATACTACGAGCAGTACTTC. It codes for CASSPRGYYEQYF.

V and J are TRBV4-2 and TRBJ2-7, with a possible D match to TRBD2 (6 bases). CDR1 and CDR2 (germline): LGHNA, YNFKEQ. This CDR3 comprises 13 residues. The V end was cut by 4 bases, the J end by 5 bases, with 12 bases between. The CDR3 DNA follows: TGTGCCAGCAGCCTGACTAGGACGGACGAGCAGTACTTC. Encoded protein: CASSLTRTDEQYF.

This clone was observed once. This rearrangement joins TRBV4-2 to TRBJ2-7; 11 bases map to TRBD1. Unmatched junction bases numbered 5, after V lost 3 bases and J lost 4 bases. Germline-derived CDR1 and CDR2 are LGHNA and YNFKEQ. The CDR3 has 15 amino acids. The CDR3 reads CASSHRTGGTYEQYF. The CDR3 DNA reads TGTGCCAGCAGCCACCGGACAGGGGGCACTTACGAGCAGTACTTC.

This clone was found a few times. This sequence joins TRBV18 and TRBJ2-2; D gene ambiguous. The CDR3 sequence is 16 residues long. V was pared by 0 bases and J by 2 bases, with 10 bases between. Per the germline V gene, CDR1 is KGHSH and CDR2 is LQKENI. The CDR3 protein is CASSPPKQENTGELFF. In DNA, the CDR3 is TGTGCCAGCTCACCACCGAAGCAGGAAAACACCGGGGAGCTGTTTTTT.

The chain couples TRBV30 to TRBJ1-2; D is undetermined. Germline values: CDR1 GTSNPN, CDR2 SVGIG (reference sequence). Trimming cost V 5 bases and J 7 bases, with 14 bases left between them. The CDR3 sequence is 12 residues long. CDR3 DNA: TGTGCCTGGGATCAATCTGGACTTGGCTACACCTTC. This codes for CAWDQSGLGYTF.

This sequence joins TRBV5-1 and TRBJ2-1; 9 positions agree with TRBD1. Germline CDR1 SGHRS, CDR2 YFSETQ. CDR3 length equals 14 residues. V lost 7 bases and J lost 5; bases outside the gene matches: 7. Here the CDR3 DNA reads TGCGCCAGCCTCTCGGGACAGGGACACAATGAGCAGTTCTTC. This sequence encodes CASLSGQGHNEQFF.

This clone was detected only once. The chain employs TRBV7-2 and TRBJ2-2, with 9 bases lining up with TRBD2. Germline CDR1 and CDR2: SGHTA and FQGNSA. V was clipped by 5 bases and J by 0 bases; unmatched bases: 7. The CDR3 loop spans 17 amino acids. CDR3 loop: CASSPPGLAANTGELFF. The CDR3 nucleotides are TGTGCCAGCAGCCCGCCGGGACTAGCAGCGAACACCGGGGAGCTGTTTTTT.

Here the CDR3 DNA reads TGTGCCAGCACTAATACTAGGGCTCGGTTCTTC. It is translated as CASTNTRARFF. This chain connects TRBV6-6 to TRBJ2-1; maybe TRBD2 (5 bases). This CDR3 spans 11 amino acids. The V end was cut by 7 bases, the J end by 15 bases, with 16 bases between. Germline V gene lookup returns CDR1 MNHNY and CDR2 SVGAGI (reference sequence).

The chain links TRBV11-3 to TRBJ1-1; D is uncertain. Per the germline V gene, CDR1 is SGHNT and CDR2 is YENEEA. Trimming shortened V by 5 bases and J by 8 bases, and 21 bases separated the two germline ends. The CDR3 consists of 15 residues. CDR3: CASSRPPTAQSEAFF. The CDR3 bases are TGTGCCAGCAGCCGGCCCCCCACAGCTCAGTCCGAAGCTTTCTTT.

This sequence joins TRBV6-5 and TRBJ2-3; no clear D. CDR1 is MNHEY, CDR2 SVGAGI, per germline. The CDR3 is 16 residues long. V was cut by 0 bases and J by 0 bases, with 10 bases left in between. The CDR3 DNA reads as TGTGCCAGCAGTTACTCGGCCGCTGCTAGCACAGATACGCAGTATTTT. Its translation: CASSYSAAASTDTQYF.

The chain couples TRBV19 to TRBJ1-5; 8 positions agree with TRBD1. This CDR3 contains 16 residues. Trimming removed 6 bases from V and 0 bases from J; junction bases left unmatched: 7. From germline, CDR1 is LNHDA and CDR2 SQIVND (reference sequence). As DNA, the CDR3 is TGTGCCAGTAGATACGGGACAGGCTATAGCAATCAGCCCCAGCATTTT. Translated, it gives CASRYGTGYSNQPQHF.

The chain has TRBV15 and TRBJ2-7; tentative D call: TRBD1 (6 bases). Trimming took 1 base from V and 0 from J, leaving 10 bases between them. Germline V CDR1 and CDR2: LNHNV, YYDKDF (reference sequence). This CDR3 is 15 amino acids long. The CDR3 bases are TGTGCCACCAGCAGAGCCAGGGGTGACTCCTACGAGCAGTACTTC. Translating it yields CATSRARGDSYEQYF.

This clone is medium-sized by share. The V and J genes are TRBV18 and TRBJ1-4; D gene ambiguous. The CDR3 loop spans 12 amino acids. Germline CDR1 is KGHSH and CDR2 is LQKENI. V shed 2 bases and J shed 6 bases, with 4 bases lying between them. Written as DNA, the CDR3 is TGTGCCAGCTCACCAGGGCATGAAAAACTGTTTTTT. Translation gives CASSPGHEKLFF.

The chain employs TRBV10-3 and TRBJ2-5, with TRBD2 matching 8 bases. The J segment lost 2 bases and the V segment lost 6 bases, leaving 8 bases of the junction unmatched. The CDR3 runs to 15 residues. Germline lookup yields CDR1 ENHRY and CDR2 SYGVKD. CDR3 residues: CAIRIGTRGQETQYF. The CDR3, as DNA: TGTGCCATCAGGATCGGGACTAGAGGGCAAGAGACCCAGTACTTC.